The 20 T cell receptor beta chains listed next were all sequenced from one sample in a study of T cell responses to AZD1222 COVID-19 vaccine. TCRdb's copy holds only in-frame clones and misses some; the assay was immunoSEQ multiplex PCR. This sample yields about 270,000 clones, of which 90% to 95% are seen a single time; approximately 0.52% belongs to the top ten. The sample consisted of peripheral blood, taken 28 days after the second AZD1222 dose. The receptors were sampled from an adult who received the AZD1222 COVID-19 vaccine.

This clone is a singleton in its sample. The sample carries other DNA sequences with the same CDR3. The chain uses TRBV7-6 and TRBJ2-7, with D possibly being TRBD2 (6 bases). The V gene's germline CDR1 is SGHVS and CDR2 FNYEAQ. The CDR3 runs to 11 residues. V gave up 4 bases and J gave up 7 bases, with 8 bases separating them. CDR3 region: CASSSGLEQYF. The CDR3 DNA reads TGTGCCAGCAGCTCTGGACTAGAGCAGTACTTC.

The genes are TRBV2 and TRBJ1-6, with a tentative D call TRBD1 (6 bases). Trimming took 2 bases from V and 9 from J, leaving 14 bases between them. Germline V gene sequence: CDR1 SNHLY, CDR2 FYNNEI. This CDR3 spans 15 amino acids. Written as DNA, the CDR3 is TGTGCCAGCAGTGAAATAGGGCAGGGGAGTTCACCCCTCCACTTT. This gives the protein CASSEIGQGSSPLHF.

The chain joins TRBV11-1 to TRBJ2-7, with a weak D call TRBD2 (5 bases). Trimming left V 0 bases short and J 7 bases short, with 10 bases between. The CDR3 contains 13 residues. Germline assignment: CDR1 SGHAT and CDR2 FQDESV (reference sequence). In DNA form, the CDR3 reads TGTGCCAGCAGCTTAGCAGTCATAGCGGAGCAGTACTTC. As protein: CASSLAVIAEQYF.

CDR3 loop: CASSLNQEPLTF. The CDR3, as DNA: TGTGCCAGCAGTCTAAATCAGGAGCCTTTGACCTTC. The chain has TRBV27 and TRBJ1-2; D remains unclear. Germline CDR1 is MNHEY and CDR2 is SMNVEV (reference sequence). The CDR3 covers 12 residues. Between the trimmed V and J ends, which lost 5 bases and 14 bases, there was a span of 18 bases.

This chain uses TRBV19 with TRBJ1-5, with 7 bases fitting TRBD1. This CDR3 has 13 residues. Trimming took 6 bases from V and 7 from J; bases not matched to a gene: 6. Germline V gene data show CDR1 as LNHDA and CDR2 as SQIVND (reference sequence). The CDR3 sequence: CASRTTGSQPQHF. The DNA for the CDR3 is TGTGCCAGTAGAACGACAGGGTCACAGCCCCAGCATTTT. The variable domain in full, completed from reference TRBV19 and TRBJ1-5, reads DGGITQSPKYLFRKEGQNVTLSCEQNLNHDAMYWYRQDPGQGLRLIYYSQIVNDFQKGDIAEGYSVSREKKESFPLTVTSAQKNPTAFYLCASRTTGSQPQHFGDGTRLSIL.

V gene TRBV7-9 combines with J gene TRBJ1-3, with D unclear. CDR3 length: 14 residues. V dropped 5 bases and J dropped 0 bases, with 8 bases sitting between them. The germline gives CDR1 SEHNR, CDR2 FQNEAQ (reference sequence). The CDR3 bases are TGTGCCAGCAGCCCCTCTATCTCTGGAAACACCATATATTTT. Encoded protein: CASSPSISGNTIYF.

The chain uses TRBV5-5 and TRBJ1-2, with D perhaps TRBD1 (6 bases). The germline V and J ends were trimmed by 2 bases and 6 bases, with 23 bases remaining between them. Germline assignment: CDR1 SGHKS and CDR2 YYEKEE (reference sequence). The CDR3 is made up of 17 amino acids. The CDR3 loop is CASSLSGAGSQVHGYTF. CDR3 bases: TGTGCCAGCAGCTTATCGGGGGCCGGCAGTCAAGTTCATGGCTACACCTTC.

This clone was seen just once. The CDR3 loop reads CASSVATPRTDTQYF. The CDR3 bases are TGTGCCAGCAGCGTAGCGACTCCCCGTACAGATACGCAGTATTTT. The rearrangement links TRBV9 to TRBJ2-3; D remains ambiguous. The CDR3 contains 15 residues. The V end lost 0 bases, the J end lost 3 bases, and 11 bases lay between the germline ends. Germline V CDR1 and CDR2: SGDLS, YYNGEE. Drawing the rest from reference TRBV9 and TRBJ2-3, the complete variable domain is DSGVTQTPKHLITATGQRVTLRCSPRSGDLSVYWYQQSLDQGLQFLIQYYNGEERAKGNILERFSAQQFPDLHSELNLSSLELGDSALYFCASSVATPRTDTQYFGPGTRLTVL.

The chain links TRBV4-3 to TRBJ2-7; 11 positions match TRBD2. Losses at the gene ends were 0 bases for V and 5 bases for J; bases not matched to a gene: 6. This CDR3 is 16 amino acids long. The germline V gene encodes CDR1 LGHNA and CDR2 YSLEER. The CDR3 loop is CASSQEFALAGDEQYF. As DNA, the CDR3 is TGCGCCAGCAGCCAAGAATTCGCACTAGCGGGAGACGAGCAGTACTTC.

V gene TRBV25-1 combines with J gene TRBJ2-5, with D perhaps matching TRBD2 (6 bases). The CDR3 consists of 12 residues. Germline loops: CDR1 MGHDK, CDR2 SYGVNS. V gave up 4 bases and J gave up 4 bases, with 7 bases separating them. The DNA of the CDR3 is TGTGCCAGCAGTGCCGGGGGAGAGACCCAGTACTTC. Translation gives CASSAGGETQYF.

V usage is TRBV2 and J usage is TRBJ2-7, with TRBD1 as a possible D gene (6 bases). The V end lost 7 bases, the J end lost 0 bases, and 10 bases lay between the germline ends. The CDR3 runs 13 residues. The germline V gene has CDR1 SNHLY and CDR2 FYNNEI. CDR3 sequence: CASNTGRSYEQYF. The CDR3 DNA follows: TGTGCCAGCAATACAGGGCGCTCCTACGAGCAGTACTTC.

CDR3 region: CASSFGGGAKTEAFF. The CDR3 DNA is TGTGCCAGCAGCTTCGGTGGTGGAGCTAAAACTGAAGCTTTCTTT. V is TRBV5-4 and J is TRBJ1-1; D is uncertain. Germline CDR1 SGHNT, CDR2 YYREEE (reference sequence). The CDR3 loop spans 15 amino acids. V was trimmed by 2 bases and J by 5 bases, leaving 16 bases between them.

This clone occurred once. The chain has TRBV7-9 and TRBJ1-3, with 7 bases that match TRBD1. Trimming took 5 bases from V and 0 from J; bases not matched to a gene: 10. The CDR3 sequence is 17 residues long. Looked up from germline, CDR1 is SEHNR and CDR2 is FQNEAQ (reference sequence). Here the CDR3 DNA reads TGTGCCAGCAGCCTATCGGGACAGTTATACTCTGGAAACACCATATATTTT. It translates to CASSLSGQLYSGNTIYF.

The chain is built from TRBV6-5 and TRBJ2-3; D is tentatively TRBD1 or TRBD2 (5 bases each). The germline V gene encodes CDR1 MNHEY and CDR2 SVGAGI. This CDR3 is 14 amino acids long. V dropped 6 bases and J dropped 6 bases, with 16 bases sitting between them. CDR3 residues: CASRPRDHVDTQYF. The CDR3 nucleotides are TGTGCCAGCAGGCCCCGGGACCACGTGGATACGCAGTATTTT.

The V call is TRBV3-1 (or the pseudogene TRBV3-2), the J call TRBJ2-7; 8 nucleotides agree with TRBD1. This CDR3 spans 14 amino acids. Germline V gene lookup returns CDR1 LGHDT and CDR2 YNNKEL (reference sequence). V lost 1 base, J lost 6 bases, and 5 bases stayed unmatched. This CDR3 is CASSQVRGQSEQYF. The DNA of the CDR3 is TGTGCCAGCAGCCAAGTCAGGGGGCAGAGCGAGCAGTACTTC.

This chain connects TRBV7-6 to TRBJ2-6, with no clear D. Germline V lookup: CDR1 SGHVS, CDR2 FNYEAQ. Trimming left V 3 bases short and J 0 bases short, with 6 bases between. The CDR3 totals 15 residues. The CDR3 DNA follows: TGTGCCAGCAGCTTTAGAGGCTCTGGGGCCAACGTCCTGACTTTC. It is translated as CASSFRGSGANVLTF.

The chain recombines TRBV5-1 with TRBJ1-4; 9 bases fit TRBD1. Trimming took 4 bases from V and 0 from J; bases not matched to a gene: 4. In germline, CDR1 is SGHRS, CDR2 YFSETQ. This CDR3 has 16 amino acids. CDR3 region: CASSRDRAATNEKLFF. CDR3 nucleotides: TGCGCCAGCAGCCGGGACAGGGCTGCAACTAATGAAAAACTGTTTTTT.

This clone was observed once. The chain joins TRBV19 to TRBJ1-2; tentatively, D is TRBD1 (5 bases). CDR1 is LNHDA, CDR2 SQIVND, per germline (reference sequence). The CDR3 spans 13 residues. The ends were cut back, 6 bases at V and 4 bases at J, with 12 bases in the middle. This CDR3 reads CASSRGALYGYTF. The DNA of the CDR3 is TGTGCCAGTAGCCGAGGGGCCCTCTATGGCTACACCTTC.

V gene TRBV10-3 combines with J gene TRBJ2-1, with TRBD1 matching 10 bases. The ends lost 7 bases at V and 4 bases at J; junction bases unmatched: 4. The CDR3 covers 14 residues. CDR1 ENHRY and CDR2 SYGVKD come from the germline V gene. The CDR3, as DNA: TGTGCCATCACTAGGGACAGGGGATACAATGAGCAGTTCTTC. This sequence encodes CAITRDRGYNEQFF.

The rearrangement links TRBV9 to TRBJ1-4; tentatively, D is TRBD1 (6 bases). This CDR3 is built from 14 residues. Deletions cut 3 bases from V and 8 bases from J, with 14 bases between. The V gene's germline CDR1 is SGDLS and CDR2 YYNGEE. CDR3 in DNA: TGTGCCAGCAGCGACCGACAGGTCTCGGAAAAACTGTTTTTT. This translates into CASSDRQVSEKLFF.